Each of the 21 T cell receptor beta chains below was sequenced from the same sample in a study of T cells in Graves' hyperthyroidism and ophthalmopathy (dated by TCRdb to between 2018 and 2021). Library preparation was by multiplex PCR. Sequenced using an Illumina HiSeq 2000. TCR beta CDR3 regions were amplified from RNA transcripts. A first-round RT-PCR of the TCR CDR3 used the HTBI primer set with the Qiagen OneStep RT-PCR kit. TCRdb redid the processing of the public reads, applying fastp at Q25 and MiXCR, and retained in-frame beta chains. Rows with a matching CDR3 protein are joined into one entry that keeps the most common DNA and genes. This sample holds 750,000 to 900,000 distinct CDR3 sequences; roughly 40% were observed only once. The ten top clones hold approximately 10% of the sample. Sequenced sample: blood. All receptors come from a young man with Graves' hyperthyroidism.

In this sample, this clonotype turned up many times. This chain links TRBV2 with TRBJ2-7; 7 bases align to TRBD1. The trim removed 3 bases at V and 2 bases at J, leaving 4 bases unmatched. The CDR3 is 14 residues long. Germline CDR1 reads SNHLY; CDR2 reads FYNNEI. The DNA of the CDR3 is TGTGCCAGCAGTGAGACAGGGCTAACCTACGAGCAGTACTTC. Amino acid sequence: CASSETGLTYEQYF. Looking up the rest from reference TRBV2 and TRBJ2-7 gives the full variable domain: EPEVTQTPSHQVTQMGQEVILRCVPISNHLYFYWYRQILGQKVEFLVSFYNNEISEKSEIFDDQFSVERPDGSNFTLKIRSTKLEDSAMYFCASSETGLTYEQYFGPGTRLTVT.

This clonotype came up many times. The chain uses TRBV2 and TRBJ2-6; D not certain. CDR1 and CDR2 (germline): SNHLY, FYNNEI. The CDR3 spans 12 residues. The V gene lost 6 bases and the J gene lost 2 bases, with 2 bases spanning the gap. Here the CDR3 reads CASRAGANVLTF. CDR3 DNA sequence: TGTGCCAGCAGGGCTGGGGCCAACGTCCTGACTTTC. Variable domain in full (rest from reference TRBV2 and TRBJ2-6): EPEVTQTPSHQVTQMGQEVILRCVPISNHLYFYWYRQILGQKVEFLVSFYNNEISEKSEIFDDQFSVERPDGSNFTLKIRSTKLEDSAMYFCASRAGANVLTFGAGSRLTVL.

The chain carries TRBV7-3 and TRBJ1-2; D perhaps matches TRBD1 (5 bases). This CDR3 region has 16 residues. Germline V lookup: CDR1 SGHTA, CDR2 FQGTGA. V was pared by 5 bases and J by 0 bases, with 16 bases between. CDR3 in amino acids: CASSTAGRGANYGYTF. The CDR3 DNA sequence: TGTGCCAGCAGCACAGCGGGGCGGGGAGCTAACTATGGCTACACCTTC. The variable domain in full, with the rest retrieved from reference TRBV7-3 and TRBJ1-2, is GAGVSQTPSNKVTEKGKYVELRCDPISGHTALYWYRQSLGQGPEFLIYFQGTGAADDSGLPNDRFFAVRPEGSVSTLKIQRTERGDSAVYLCASSTAGRGANYGYTFGSGTRLTVV.

The chain employs TRBV5-6 and TRBJ2-7; 8 positions agree with TRBD1. CDR3 length: 16 amino acids. V dropped 0 bases and J dropped 1; count of bases not matched to a gene: 6. In germline, CDR1 is SGHDT, CDR2 YYEEEE. Here the CDR3 reads CASSLDGDRPSYEQYF. DNA for the CDR3: TGTGCCAGCAGCTTGGACGGGGACAGGCCATCCTACGAGCAGTACTTC.

This clonotype has only a few counts. This rearrangement joins TRBV12-3 or TRBV12-4 to TRBJ1-1; D is unclear. V was clipped by 7 bases and J by 0 bases, with 9 bases between them. The CDR3 runs 13 residues. CDR3 sequence reads: CASKETVNTEAFF. The CDR3 nucleotides are TGTGCCAGCAAGGAAACGGTGAACACTGAAGCTTTCTTT.

The rearrangement uses TRBV10-3 and TRBJ2-7; 10 bases fit TRBD2. Germline V gene sequence: CDR1 ENHRY, CDR2 SYGVKD. Trimming took 5 bases from V and 5 from J; bases not matched to a gene: 21. The CDR3 extends over 19 amino acids. The CDR3 loop is CAISITPGLATPIKDEQYF. The CDR3, as DNA: TGTGCCATCAGTATAACTCCGGGACTAGCGACCCCGATTAAGGACGAGCAGTACTTC.

This clonotype appeared a few times. The J gene is TRBJ2-5, the V gene TRBV2; D may be TRBD1 (5 bases). Between the trimmed V and J ends, which lost 6 bases and 2 bases, there was a span of 13 bases. The CDR3 is 14 residues long. In germline, CDR1 is SNHLY, CDR2 FYNNEI. CDR3 bases: TGTGCCAGCAGAGTTCAAAGGGGACAAGAGACCCAGTACTTC. The encoded protein is CASRVQRGQETQYF.

This clonotype has at least ten counts. CDR3 nucleotide sequence: TGTGCCAGCATGCCCAGGGAGAAAAGCAATCAGCCCCAGCATTTT. It codes for CASMPREKSNQPQHF. The rearrangement links TRBV25-1 to TRBJ1-5, with D perhaps TRBD1 (5 bases). Germline V gene lookup returns CDR1 MGHDK and CDR2 SYGVNS. Deletions cut 7 bases from V and 1 base from J, with 14 bases between. The CDR3 is 15 residues long.

This clonotype has more than one count but fewer than ten. The chain recombines TRBV7-2 with TRBJ1-5; D unclear. The CDR3 is 14 residues long. Trimming cost V 4 bases and J 2 bases, with 9 bases left between them. Germline CDR1 reads SGHTA; CDR2 reads FQGNSA. CDR3 sequence: CASSSVAGNQPQHF. DNA for the CDR3: TGTGCCAGCAGCTCAGTCGCGGGCAATCAGCCCCAGCATTTT.

This clonotype was counted between two and nine times. The chain recombines TRBV19 with TRBJ2-2; 9 bases agree with TRBD1. CDR1 and CDR2 (germline): LNHDA, SQIVND (reference sequence). The CDR3 is 16 residues long. V lost 5 bases to trimming and J lost 6 bases; unmatched junction nucleotides: 10. The CDR3 region is CASSLLTGGIAGELFF. The CDR3 nucleotides are TGTGCCAGTAGTCTCTTGACAGGGGGAATCGCCGGGGAGCTGTTTTTT.

The V call is TRBV14, the J call TRBJ2-5; 7 bases agree with TRBD1. CDR3 length equals 15 residues. Unmatched junction bases numbered 8, after V lost 4 bases and J lost 3 bases. Per the germline V gene, CDR1 is SGHDN and CDR2 is FVKESK. The CDR3 spells CASSPGRGIKETQYF. The DNA for the CDR3 is TGTGCCAGCAGCCCCGGCAGGGGGATTAAAGAGACCCAGTACTTC.

This clonotype was recorded at least ten times. The gene calls are TRBV12-3 or TRBV12-4 and TRBJ1-5, with 7 nucleotides matching TRBD1. J lost 0 bases, V lost 6 bases, and 8 bases had no gene match. The CDR3 is 16 residues long. The CDR3 DNA reads as TGTGCCAGCAGCCTGGGACAGCCTTATAGCAATCAGCCCCAGCATTTT. Translation gives CASSLGQPYSNQPQHF.

Turning to this clonotype: Being one base from a much bigger clone, this may be a read error. The rearrangement joins TRBV20-1 to TRBJ1-4, with D uncertain. CDR3 length equals 15 residues. CDR1 is DFQATT, CDR2 SNEGSKA, per germline (reference sequence). The CDR3 DNA reads as TGCAGTGCGTCTGGGTCTGACACAACTAATGAAAAACTGTCTTTT. This encodes CSASGSDTTNEKLSF.

This clonotype was recorded at least ten times. The CDR3 DNA is TGTGCCAGCACCAGGACAGGGGGCAATTCACCCCTCCACTTT. Translation gives CASTRTGGNSPLHF. The chain is built from TRBV6-5 and TRBJ1-6; TRBD1 agrees at 11 bases. The CDR3 has 14 amino acids. V lost 7 bases to trimming and J lost 7 bases; unmatched junction nucleotides: 3. Per germline, CDR1 MNHEY and CDR2 SVGAGI.

The chain has TRBV9 and TRBJ2-5, with 12 bases that match TRBD2. In germline, CDR1 is SGDLS, CDR2 YYNGEE. V shed 3 bases and J 4 bases; nucleotides not matched to a gene: 4. The CDR3 contains 15 residues. Written as DNA, the CDR3 is TGTGCCAGCAGCGAGTTGGGACTAGCGGGAGAGACCCAGTACTTC. This sequence encodes CASSELGLAGETQYF.

The rearrangement links TRBV6-6 to TRBJ2-5, with D unresolved. The germline V gene has CDR1 MNHNY and CDR2 SVGAGI (reference sequence). The germline V and J ends were trimmed by 6 bases and 2 bases, with 13 bases remaining between them. This CDR3 region has 14 residues. In nucleotides, the CDR3 is TGTGCCAGCAGCCCCGGTATGGGGCAAGAGACCCAGTACTTC. Translation gives CASSPGMGQETQYF.

This clonotype was counted at least ten times. V gene TRBV19 combines with J gene TRBJ1-1; D call uncertain. The germline gives CDR1 LNHDA, CDR2 SQIVND (reference sequence). V lost 6 bases and J lost 1, with 6 bases in between. This CDR3 has 12 residues. As DNA, the CDR3 is TGTGCCAGTAGGGCCTGGAACACTGAAGCTTTCTTT. This encodes CASRAWNTEAFF. Full variable domain (rest looked up from reference TRBV19 and TRBJ1-1): DGGITQSPKYLFRKEGQNVTLSCEQNLNHDAMYWYRQDPGQGLRLIYYSQIVNDFQKGDIAEGYSVSREKKESFPLTVTSAQKNPTAFYLCASRAWNTEAFFGQGTRLTVV.

This clonotype showed up just once. This rearrangement joins TRBV6-2 or TRBV6-3 to TRBJ1-5, with 9 bases matching TRBD1. From germline, CDR1 is MNHEY and CDR2 SVGEGT. This CDR3 contains 16 residues. The J segment lost 5 bases and the V segment lost 10 bases, leaving 15 bases of the junction unmatched. DNA for the CDR3: TGTGCCACCGCCCCTCGAGACAGGGGGATGTATCAGCCCCAGCATTTT. Translation: CATAPRDRGMYQPQHF.

This clonotype appeared many times. This sequence joins TRBV20-1 and TRBJ1-6; D gene ambiguous. Deletions cut 1 base from V and 1 base from J, with 5 bases between. The V gene's germline CDR1 is DFQATT and CDR2 SNEGSKA (reference sequence). The CDR3 is 14 residues long. This CDR3 reads CSARVQSYNSPLHF. The CDR3 bases are TGCAGTGCTAGAGTACAGTCCTATAATTCACCCCTCCACTTT.

The count of this clonotype is one. The chain recombines TRBV29-1 with TRBJ2-2, with 9 bases matching TRBD1. Germline V gene sequence: CDR1 SQVTM, CDR2 ANQGSEA. With V trimmed by 2 bases and J by 5 bases, 3 bases remained unmatched. The CDR3 totals 14 residues. The CDR3 sequence is CSVEWDRVTGELFF. CDR3 coding DNA: TGCAGCGTTGAATGGGACAGGGTTACCGGGGAGCTGTTTTTT.

This clonotype was picked up many times. The chain joins TRBV2 to TRBJ1-2; 12 positions match TRBD1. The CDR3 has 16 residues. Trimming cost V 6 bases and J 6 bases; bases outside gene matches: 11. Germline V gives CDR1 SNHLY, CDR2 FYNNEI. CDR3 bases: TGTGCCAGCAGCCTACCGGGACAGGGGGCAAGGGATGGCTACACCTTC. Amino acid sequence: CASSLPGQGARDGYTF.